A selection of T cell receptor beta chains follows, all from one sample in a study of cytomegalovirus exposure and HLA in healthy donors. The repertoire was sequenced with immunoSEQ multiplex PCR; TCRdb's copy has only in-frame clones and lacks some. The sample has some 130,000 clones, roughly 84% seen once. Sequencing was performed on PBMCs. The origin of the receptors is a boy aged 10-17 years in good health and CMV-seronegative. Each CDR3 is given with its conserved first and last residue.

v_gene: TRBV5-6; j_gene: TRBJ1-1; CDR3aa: CASSLTRTGVTEAFF
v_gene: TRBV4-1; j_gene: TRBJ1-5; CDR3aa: CASSQEGGSSNQPQHF
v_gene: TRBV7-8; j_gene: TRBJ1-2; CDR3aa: CASSSQPNYGYTF
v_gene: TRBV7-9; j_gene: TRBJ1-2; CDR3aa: CASGVPGSGYTF
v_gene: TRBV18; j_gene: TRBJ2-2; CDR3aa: CASSGQYTGELFF
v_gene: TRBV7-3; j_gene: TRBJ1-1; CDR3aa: CASSLGTGRNTEAFF
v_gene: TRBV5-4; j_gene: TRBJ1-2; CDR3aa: CASSVTGEYGYTF
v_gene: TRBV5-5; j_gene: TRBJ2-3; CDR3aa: CASSLEGEGLADTQYF
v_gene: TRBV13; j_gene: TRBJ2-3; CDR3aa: CASRTGGRQDTQYF
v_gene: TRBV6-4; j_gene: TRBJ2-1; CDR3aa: CASSVLGGEQFF
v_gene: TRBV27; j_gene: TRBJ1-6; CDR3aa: CASSYSEGEQNSPLHF
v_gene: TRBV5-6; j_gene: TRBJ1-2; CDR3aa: CASSQLMEGYGYTF
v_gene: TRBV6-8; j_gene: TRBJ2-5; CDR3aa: CASSFFRGPDYGEETQYF
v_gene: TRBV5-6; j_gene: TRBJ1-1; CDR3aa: CASSFRTAGMNTEAFF
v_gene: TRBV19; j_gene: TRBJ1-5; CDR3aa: CASSGRGGKYSNQPQHF
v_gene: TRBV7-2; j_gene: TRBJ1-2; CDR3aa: CASSPQGENGYTF
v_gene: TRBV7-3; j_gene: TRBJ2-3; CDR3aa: CASSLNGQGADTQYF
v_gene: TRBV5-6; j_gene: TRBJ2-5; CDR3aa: CASSLGLEETQYF
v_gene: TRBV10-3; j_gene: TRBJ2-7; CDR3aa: CASGTSGPYEQYF
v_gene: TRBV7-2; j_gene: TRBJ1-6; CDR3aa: CASSLLQYNSPLHF
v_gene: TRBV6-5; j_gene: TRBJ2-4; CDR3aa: CAREPRVSKNIQYF
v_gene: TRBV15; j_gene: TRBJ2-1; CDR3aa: CATSRRLAGNEQFF
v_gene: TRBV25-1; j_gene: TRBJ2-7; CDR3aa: CASSVGTGEQYF
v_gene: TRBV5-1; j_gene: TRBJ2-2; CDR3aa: CASSGPTNTGELFF
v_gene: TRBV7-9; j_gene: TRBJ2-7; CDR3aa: CASSARASGGASPGGEQYF
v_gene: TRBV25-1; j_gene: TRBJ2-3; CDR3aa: CASSGDRVNAPSPQYF
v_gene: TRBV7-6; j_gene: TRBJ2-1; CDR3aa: CASSLFWKGASDEQFF
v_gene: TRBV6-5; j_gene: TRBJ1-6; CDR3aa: CASSYVGGSNSPLHF
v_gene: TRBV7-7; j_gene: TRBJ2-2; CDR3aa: CASSLELGGTGELFF
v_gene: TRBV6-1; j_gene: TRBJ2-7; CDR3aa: CACGGVAYEQYF
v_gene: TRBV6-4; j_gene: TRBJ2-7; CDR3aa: CASSAGGRLVSYEQYF
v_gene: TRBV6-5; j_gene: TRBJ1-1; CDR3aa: CASSSTGLGAEAFF
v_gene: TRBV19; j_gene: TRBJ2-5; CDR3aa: CASSADREKTQYF
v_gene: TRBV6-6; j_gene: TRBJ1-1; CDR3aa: CASSFGQGGEAFF
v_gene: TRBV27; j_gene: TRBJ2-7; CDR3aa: CASSLGQGFHEQYF
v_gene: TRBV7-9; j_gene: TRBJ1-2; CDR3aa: CASIGTGPLGYTF
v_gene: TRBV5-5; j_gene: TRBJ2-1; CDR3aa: CASSLMAGQHNEQFF
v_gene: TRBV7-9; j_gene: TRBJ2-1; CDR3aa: CSSSIIANEQFF
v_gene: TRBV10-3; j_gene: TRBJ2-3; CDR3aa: CAISETSAGTGSTDTQYF
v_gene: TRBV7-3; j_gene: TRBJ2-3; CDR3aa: CASSLTSGEADTQYF
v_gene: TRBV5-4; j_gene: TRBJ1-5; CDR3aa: CAGSPGTGVLEPQHF
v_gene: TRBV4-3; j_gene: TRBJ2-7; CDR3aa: CASSQDPPGESYEQYF
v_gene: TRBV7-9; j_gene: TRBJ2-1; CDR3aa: CASSLEAGNYNEQFF
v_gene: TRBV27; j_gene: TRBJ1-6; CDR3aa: CASGDSRNSPLHF
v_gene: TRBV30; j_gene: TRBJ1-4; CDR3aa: CAWRGGQARNEKLFF
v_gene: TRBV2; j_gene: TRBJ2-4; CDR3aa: CASSEELAEDIQYF
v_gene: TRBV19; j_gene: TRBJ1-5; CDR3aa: CASTASSGTHQPQHF
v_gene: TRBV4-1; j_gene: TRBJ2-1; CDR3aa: CASSRGGGSEEQFF
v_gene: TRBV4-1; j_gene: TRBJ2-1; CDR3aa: CASSQGDMSSYNEQFF
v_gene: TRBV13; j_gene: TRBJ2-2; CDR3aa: CASSLGITGELFF
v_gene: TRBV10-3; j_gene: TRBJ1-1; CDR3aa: CAISESSGTEAFF
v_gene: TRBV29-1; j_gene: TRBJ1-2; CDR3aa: CSVEFPLEGGYGYTF
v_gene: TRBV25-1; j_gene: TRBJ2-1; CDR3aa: CASTGAVYNEQFF